These 18 T cell receptor beta chains were sequenced from one sample in a study of blood T cell repertoires in COVID-19 (dated by TCRdb to 2019 to 2021). The method behind the library was the immunoSEQ multiplex PCR assay. TCRdb holds this immuneACCESS table with in-frame rearrangements only. Some clones are missing; in checked studies, unresolved V genes explain under half, and the rest has no known cause. The sample table holds approximately 90,000 clones, of which 75% to 80% were seen once. The ten most abundant clones make up roughly 6% of the sample. Sequencing was done on a sample of peripheral blood. The receptor source for this set is a man aged 65 to 85 with COVID-19, enrolled during active disease.

The chain is built from TRBV5-5 and TRBJ2-3; 7 nucleotides align to TRBD1. The length of the CDR3 is 16 residues. Germline CDR1 is SGHKS and CDR2 is YYEKEE (reference sequence). V was pared by 3 bases and J by 2 bases, with 9 bases of the junction left unmatched. CDR3 DNA sequence: TGTGCCAGCAGCTCAAGGTCGGGACAGTACACAGATACGCAGTATTTT. Translated, it gives CASSSRSGQYTDTQYF.

The gene calls are TRBV18 and TRBJ2-3, with D possibly being TRBD1 (6 bases). The CDR3 contains 16 residues. CDR1 KGHSH and CDR2 LQKENI come from the germline V gene. V was trimmed by 6 bases and J by 0 bases, leaving 16 bases between them. The DNA of the CDR3 is TGTGCCAGCTCCCCAGTCAGACAGGCGAGCACAGATACGCAGTATTTT. Its translation: CASSPVRQASTDTQYF.

This clone came up once. For the CDR3, the DNA is TGTGCCAGCAGCGTACAGGGGCTACAAAACAATGAGCAGTTCTTC. It is translated as CASSVQGLQNNEQFF. The chain employs TRBV9 and TRBJ2-1, with TRBD1 as a possible D gene (6 bases). In germline, CDR1 is SGDLS, CDR2 YYNGEE. The CDR3 runs to 15 residues. V dropped 1 base and J dropped 5 bases, with 13 bases sitting between them.

The chain links TRBV7-9 to TRBJ1-2; D is perhaps TRBD1 (6 bases). Between the trimmed V and J ends, which lost 8 bases and 7 bases, there was a span of 23 bases. The germline V gene has CDR1 SEHNR and CDR2 FQNEAQ (reference sequence). The CDR3 contains 15 residues. CDR3 DNA sequence: TGTGCCAGCGGGGGCGGAACAGGGTGGTCTGGTGGCTACACCTTC. This gives the protein CASGGGTGWSGGYTF.

The chain employs TRBV27 and TRBJ2-5, with D possibly matching TRBD2 (6 bases). The CDR3 has 13 residues. Per the germline V gene, CDR1 is MNHEY and CDR2 is SMNVEV (reference sequence). The germline V and J ends were trimmed by 8 bases and 5 bases, with 15 bases remaining between them. The CDR3 spells CASPPGGWETQYF. CDR3 coding DNA: TGTGCCAGCCCGCCCGGGGGTTGGGAGACCCAGTACTTC.

The table lists this clone with a few counts. The chain combines TRBV3-1 (or the pseudogene TRBV3-2) with TRBJ1-2; tentatively, D is TRBD1 (6 bases). CDR3 length: 16 residues. V lost 0 bases, J lost 6 bases, and 17 bases lay in between. Germline V CDR1 and CDR2: LGHDT, YNNKEL (reference sequence). The CDR3 sequence: CASSQDYWGRSHGYTF. DNA for the CDR3: TGTGCCAGCAGCCAAGATTATTGGGGGCGCAGCCATGGCTACACCTTC.

CDR3 DNA sequence: TGTGCCAGCAGTTTTCAGTCTGAAGCTTTCTTT. Translating it yields CASSFQSEAFF. The chain combines TRBV28 with TRBJ1-1; the D is unclear. The CDR3 is 11 amino acids. V lost 3 bases to trimming and J lost 6 bases, with 5 bases between them. Germline V gene lookup returns CDR1 MDHEN and CDR2 SYDVKM.

The chain couples TRBV7-9 to TRBJ2-3; 7 bases line up with TRBD2. The junction had 9 bases not matched to a gene; V was cut back by 6 bases and J by 0 bases. The CDR3 totals 16 residues. The germline CDR1 and CDR2 sequences are SEHNR and FQNEAQ (reference sequence). The CDR3, as DNA: TGTGCCAGCAGGGGAGGGGCAGACCCTAGCACAGATACGCAGTATTTT. Its protein is CASRGGADPSTDTQYF.

CDR3 residues: CASSYKPSGHGSNQPQHF. In nucleotides, the CDR3 is TGTGCCAGCAGCTATAAACCTTCAGGTCATGGCAGCAATCAGCCCCAGCATTTT. The chain joins TRBV7-9 to TRBJ1-5; D call uncertain. V dropped 4 bases and J dropped 1 base, with 20 bases sitting between them. The CDR3 consists of 18 residues. Germline CDR1 is SEHNR and CDR2 is FQNEAQ (reference sequence).

This chain connects TRBV12-3 or TRBV12-4 to TRBJ1-1; possibly TRBD1 for D (5 bases). Trimming took 3 bases from V and 7 from J, leaving 9 bases between them. The CDR3 consists of 12 residues. The CDR3 spells CASSFPGLEAFF. The CDR3, as DNA: TGTGCCAGCAGTTTTCCGGGACTTGAAGCTTTCTTT.

The chain couples TRBV28 to TRBJ1-1; maybe TRBD1 (5 bases). Looked up from germline, CDR1 is MDHEN and CDR2 is SYDVKM. This CDR3 spans 15 amino acids. V dropped 3 bases and J dropped 0 bases, with 11 bases sitting between them. The CDR3 DNA sequence: TGTGCCAGCAGTTTGGGCGGAGGGGTGAACACTGAAGCTTTCTTT. Translated, it gives CASSLGGGVNTEAFF.

This chain uses TRBV2 with TRBJ1-2; TRBD1 might be the D (6 bases). V gave up 5 bases and J gave up 4 bases, with 8 bases separating them. The germline gives CDR1 SNHLY, CDR2 FYNNEI. The CDR3 length is 12 residues. CDR3 DNA: TGTGCCAGCAGTCTGGACAGCTATGGCTACACCTTC. Translation: CASSLDSYGYTF.

The genes are TRBV18 and TRBJ1-3; 9 nucleotides match TRBD1. Trimming took 6 bases from V and 3 from J; bases not matched to a gene: 6. CDR3 length equals 15 residues. Per the germline V gene, CDR1 is KGHSH and CDR2 is LQKENI. The CDR3 sequence: CASSRGQGYGNTIYF. The CDR3 bases are TGTGCCAGCTCTCGTGGACAGGGGTATGGAAACACCATATATTTT.

The chain links TRBV5-1 to TRBJ2-2; 8 positions agree with TRBD1. The CDR3 covers 14 residues. With 4 bases clipped from V and 7 bases from J, the junction kept 6 bases outside the gene matches. The germline V gene encodes CDR1 SGHRS and CDR2 YFSETQ. The CDR3 reads CASSGTGGIGELFF. CDR3 coding DNA: TGCGCCAGCAGCGGTACAGGGGGAATCGGGGAGCTGTTTTTT.

This clone has only one observation. CDR3 DNA: TGTGCCAGCAGCGTAGGGGGCAGTAGCTCTGGAAACACCATATATTTT. Its translation is CASSVGGSSSGNTIYF. The gene calls are TRBV9 and TRBJ1-3, with D possibly being TRBD1 (5 bases). Germline CDR1 SGDLS, CDR2 YYNGEE. This CDR3 has 16 amino acids. V was clipped by 0 bases and J by 0 bases, with 10 bases between them.

The CDR3 loop is CASSLLATVSTDTQYF. Here the CDR3 DNA reads TGTGCCAGCAGCTTACTAGCGACCGTCAGCACAGATACGCAGTATTTT. The chain carries TRBV7-2 and TRBJ2-3; possibly TRBD2 for D (6 bases). The CDR3 totals 16 residues. The germline V and J ends were trimmed by 2 bases and 0 bases, with 12 bases remaining between them. From germline, CDR1 is SGHTA and CDR2 FQGNSA.

The chain combines TRBV28 with TRBJ1-1; D may be TRBD1 (6 bases). The CDR3 runs to 13 residues. Trimming removed 5 bases from V and 4 bases from J, with 11 bases in between. The germline gives CDR1 MDHEN, CDR2 SYDVKM. The CDR3 sequence: CASSNSGATEAFF. CDR3 in DNA: TGTGCCAGCAGTAACTCAGGGGCCACTGAAGCTTTCTTT.

The chain recombines TRBV6-2 or TRBV6-3 with TRBJ1-1; unclear D gene. Germline CDR1 is MNHEY and CDR2 is SVGEGT. The CDR3 extends over 12 amino acids. V was cut by 2 bases and J by 1 base, with 2 bases left in between. CDR3 loop: CASSYQNTEAFF. The DNA for the CDR3 is TGTGCCAGCAGTTACCAGAACACTGAAGCTTTCTTT.